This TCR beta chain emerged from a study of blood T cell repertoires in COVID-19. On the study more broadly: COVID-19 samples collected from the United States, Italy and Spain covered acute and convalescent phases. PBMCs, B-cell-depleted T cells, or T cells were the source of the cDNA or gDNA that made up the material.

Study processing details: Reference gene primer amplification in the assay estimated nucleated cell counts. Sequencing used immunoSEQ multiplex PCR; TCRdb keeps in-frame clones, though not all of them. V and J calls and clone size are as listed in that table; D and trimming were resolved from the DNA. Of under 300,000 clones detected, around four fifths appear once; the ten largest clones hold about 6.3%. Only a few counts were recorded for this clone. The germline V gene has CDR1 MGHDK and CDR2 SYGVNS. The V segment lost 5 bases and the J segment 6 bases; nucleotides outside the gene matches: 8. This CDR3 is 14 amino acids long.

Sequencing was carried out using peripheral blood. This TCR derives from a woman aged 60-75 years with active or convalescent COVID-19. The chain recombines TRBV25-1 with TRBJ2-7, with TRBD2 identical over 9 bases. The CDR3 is CASSPTGTSFEQYF. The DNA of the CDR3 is TGTGCCAGCAGTCCAACCGGGACTAGCTTCGAGCAGTACTTC.